The present T cell receptor (beta chain) was sequenced within a study of regulatory T cells in long-lasting Graves disease. Study-level findings and limits: The study found lower TCR diversity in persistent Graves' patients than in newly diagnosed ones. Those with persistent disease had in common more public clonotypes (roughly 3,000) than new patients (approximately 1,000).

CDR3 regions were amplified by Arm-PCR using iRepertoire HTBI primers to build TCR beta libraries. TCRdb re-analysed the multiplex PCR reads in MiXCR, keeping a single row per CDR3 protein. The table shows under 500,000 distinct CDR3 sequences, with roughly 20% occurring only once. The CDR3 runs 17 residues. Losses at the gene ends were 9 bases for V and 0 bases for J; bases not matched to a gene: 11. Germline V CDR1 and CDR2: LNHDA, SQIVND (reference sequence). Time point of the sample: persistent/refractory GD, antithyroid drugs over 5 years with positive TRAb. Following extraction of RNA from PBMCs, that RNA was used to make the TCR library. Comments on this clonotype: Antigen unknown.

The source is a female donor with Graves disease. The sample here was peripheral blood mononuclear cells (PBMCs), taken when the disease was refractory, from a patient treated with antithyroid drugs. The gene calls are TRBV19 and TRBJ2-2; 9 bases agree with TRBD2. The CDR3 spells CASIRLAGLANTGELFF. CDR3 nucleotide sequence: TGTGCCAGCATCCGGCTAGCGGGACTCGCGAACACCGGGGAGCTGTTTTTT.